The 7 T cell receptor beta chains below come from one sample, sequenced in a study of blood T cell repertoires in COVID-19. Repertoires were generated with immunoSEQ multiplex PCR, while TCRdb's copy carries only in-frame clones and drops some. The sample has 200,000 to 300,000 clones, 75% to 90% seen once. Sequencing used PBMCs or T cells enriched from blood (not recorded which). The receptors come from a woman aged 40 to 50 with acute COVID-19.

The V call is TRBV11-3, the J call TRBJ2-5; no definite D call. The V and J ends lost 1 base and 3 bases respectively, with 9 bases between them. The CDR3 has 14 amino acids. CDR1 SGHNT and CDR2 YENEEA come from the germline V gene. The CDR3 protein is CASSLGATEETQYF. CDR3 nucleotide sequence: TGTGCCAGCAGCTTAGGTGCCACTGAAGAGACCCAGTACTTC.

The genes are TRBV2 and TRBJ1-2, with 8 bases that match TRBD1. J gave up 0 bases and V 10 bases, and 4 bases lay outside the gene matches. The germline V gene encodes CDR1 SNHLY and CDR2 FYNNEI. This CDR3 has 13 amino acids. CDR3 loop: CATGQAPNYGYTF. CDR3 nucleotide sequence: TGTGCCACGGGACAGGCACCTAACTATGGCTACACCTTC.

The genes are TRBV29-1 and TRBJ1-2; TRBD1 aligns across 8 bases. The CDR3 has 14 amino acids. Germline CDR1 SQVTM, CDR2 ANQGSEA. Trimming at V came to 5 bases and at J to 4 bases, leaving 9 bases not matched to a gene. The CDR3 nucleotides are TGCAGCGTTCAAACCAGACAGGGGAGCTATGGCTACACCTTC. It translates to CSVQTRQGSYGYTF.

This clone has just one count. The chain recombines TRBV6-2 or TRBV6-3 with TRBJ2-3; 10 bases match TRBD2. CDR3 length: 17 residues. V dropped 4 bases and J dropped 3; count of bases not matched to a gene: 10. The germline CDR1 and CDR2 sequences are MNHEY and SVGEGT. CDR3 nucleotides: TGTGCCAGCAGTTCCGGTCCACTAGCGGGAATGACAGATACGCAGTATTTT. Encoded protein: CASSSGPLAGMTDTQYF.

This sequence joins TRBV7-3 and TRBJ2-1; no clear D. From germline, CDR1 is SGHTA and CDR2 FQGTGA. CDR3 length: 13 amino acids. V lost 2 bases, J lost 5 bases, and 7 bases lay in between. CDR3 DNA sequence: TGTGCCAGCAGCTTAGGCCAAAACAATGAGCAGTTCTTC. Its translation: CASSLGQNNEQFF.

This clone showed up just a few times. The rearrangement links TRBV15 to TRBJ2-1; D not certain. Between the trimmed V and J ends, which lost 4 bases and 3 bases, there was a span of 7 bases. CDR1 is LNHNV and CDR2 is YYDKDF in the germline V gene (reference sequence). The CDR3 is 13 amino acids. CDR3 coding DNA: TGTGCCACCAGCACAGACTTCTACAATGAGCAGTTCTTC. It translates to CATSTDFYNEQFF.

J is TRBJ1-6 and V is TRBV19, with 7 bases aligning to TRBD1. The CDR3 length is 15 residues. The trim removed 5 bases at V and 6 bases at J, leaving 7 bases unmatched. Germline loops: CDR1 LNHDA, CDR2 SQIVND (reference sequence). CDR3 loop: CASSVVRDSNSPLHF. DNA of the CDR3: TGTGCCAGTAGTGTCGTGAGGGACAGTAATTCACCCCTCCACTTT.